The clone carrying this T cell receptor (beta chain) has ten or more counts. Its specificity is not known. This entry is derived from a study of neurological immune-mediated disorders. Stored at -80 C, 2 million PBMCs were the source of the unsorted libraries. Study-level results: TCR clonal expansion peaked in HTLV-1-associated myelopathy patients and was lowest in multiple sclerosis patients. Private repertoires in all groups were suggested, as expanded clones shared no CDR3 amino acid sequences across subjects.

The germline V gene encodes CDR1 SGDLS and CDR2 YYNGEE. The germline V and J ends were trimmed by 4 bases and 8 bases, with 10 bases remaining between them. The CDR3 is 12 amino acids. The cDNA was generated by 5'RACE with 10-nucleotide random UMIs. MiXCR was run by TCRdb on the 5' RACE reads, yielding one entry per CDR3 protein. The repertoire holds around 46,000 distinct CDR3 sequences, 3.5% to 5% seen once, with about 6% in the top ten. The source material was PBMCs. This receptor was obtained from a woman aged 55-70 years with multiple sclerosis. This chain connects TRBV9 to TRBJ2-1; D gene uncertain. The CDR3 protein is CASSLRRDEQFF. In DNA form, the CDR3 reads TGTGCCAGCAGCCTCCGCCGGGATGAGCAGTTCTTC.